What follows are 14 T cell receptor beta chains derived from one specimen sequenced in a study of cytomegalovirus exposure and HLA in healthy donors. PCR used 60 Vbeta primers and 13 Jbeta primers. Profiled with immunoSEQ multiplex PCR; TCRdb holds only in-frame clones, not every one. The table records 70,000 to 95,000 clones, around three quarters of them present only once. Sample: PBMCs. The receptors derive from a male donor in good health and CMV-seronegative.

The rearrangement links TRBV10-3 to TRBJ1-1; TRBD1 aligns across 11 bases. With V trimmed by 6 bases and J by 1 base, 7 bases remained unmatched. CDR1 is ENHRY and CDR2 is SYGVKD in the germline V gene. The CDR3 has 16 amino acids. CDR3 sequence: CAISSDRGLENTEAFF. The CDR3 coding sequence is TGTGCCATCAGCTCGGACAGGGGGCTTGAGAACACTGAAGCTTTCTTT.

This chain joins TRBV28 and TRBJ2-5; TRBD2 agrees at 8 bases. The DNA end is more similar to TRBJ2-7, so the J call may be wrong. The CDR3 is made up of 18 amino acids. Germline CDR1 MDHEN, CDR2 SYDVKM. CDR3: CASSLARVPSPSGYEQYF. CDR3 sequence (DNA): TGTGCCAGCAGTTTGGCTAGGGTTCCCTCCCCTAGCGGGTACGAGCAGTACTTC.

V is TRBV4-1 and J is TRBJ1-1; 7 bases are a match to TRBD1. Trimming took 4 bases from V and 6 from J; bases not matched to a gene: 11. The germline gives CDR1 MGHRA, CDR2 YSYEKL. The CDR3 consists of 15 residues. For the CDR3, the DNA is TGCGCCAGCAGCCCCCAGACAGGGTTCAAGTCTGAAGCTTTCTTT. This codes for CASSPQTGFKSEAFF.

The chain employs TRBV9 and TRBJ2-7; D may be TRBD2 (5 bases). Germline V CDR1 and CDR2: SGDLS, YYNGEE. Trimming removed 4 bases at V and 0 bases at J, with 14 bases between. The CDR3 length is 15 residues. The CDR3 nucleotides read TGTGCCAGCAGCCCACCGCCGGGAAACTCCTACGAGCAGTACTTC. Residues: CASSPPPGNSYEQYF. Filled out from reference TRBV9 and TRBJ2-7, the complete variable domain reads DSGVTQTPKHLITATGQRVTLRCSPRSGDLSVYWYQQSLDQGLQFLIQYYNGEERAKGNILERFSAQQFPDLHSELNLSSLELGDSALYFCASSPPPGNSYEQYFGPGTRLTVT.

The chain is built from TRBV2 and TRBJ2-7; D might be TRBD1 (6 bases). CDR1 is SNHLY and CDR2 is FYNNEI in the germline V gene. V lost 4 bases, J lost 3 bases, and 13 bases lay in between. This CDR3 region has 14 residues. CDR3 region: CASSASGVGYEQYF. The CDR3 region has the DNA TGTGCCAGCAGTGCGTCAGGGGTTGGCTACGAGCAGTACTTC.

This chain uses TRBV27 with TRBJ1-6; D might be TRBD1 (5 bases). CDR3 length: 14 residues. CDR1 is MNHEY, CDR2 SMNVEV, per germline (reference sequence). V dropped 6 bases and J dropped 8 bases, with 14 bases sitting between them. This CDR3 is CASRLGAADSPLHF. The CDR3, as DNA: TGTGCCAGCAGGTTAGGGGCAGCTGATTCACCCCTCCACTTT.

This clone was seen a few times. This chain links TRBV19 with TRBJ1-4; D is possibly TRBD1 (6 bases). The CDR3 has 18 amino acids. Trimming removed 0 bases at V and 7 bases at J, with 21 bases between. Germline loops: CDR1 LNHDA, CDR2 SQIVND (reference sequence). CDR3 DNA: TGTGCCAGTAGTATAGATCCCCCGAGGGGAACAGGGATTGAAAAACTGTTTTTT. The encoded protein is CASSIDPPRGTGIEKLFF. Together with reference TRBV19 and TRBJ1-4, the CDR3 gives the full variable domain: DGGITQSPKYLFRKEGQNVTLSCEQNLNHDAMYWYRQDPGQGLRLIYYSQIVNDFQKGDIAEGYSVSREKKESFPLTVTSAQKNPTAFYLCASSIDPPRGTGIEKLFFGSGTQLSVL.

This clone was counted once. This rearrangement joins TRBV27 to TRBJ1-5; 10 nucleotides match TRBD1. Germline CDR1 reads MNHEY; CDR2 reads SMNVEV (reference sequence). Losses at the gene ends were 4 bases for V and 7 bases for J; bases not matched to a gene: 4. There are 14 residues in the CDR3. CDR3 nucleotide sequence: TGTGCCAGCAGTTCCGGGACAGGGGTCCAGCCCCAGCATTTT. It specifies CASSSGTGVQPQHF.

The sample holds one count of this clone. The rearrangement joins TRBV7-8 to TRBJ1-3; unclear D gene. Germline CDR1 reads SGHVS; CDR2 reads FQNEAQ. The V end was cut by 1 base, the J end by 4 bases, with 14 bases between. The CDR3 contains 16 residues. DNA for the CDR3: TGTGCCAGCAGCTTAGACCGAGTTTTTCCCGGAAACACCATATATTTT. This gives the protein CASSLDRVFPGNTIYF.

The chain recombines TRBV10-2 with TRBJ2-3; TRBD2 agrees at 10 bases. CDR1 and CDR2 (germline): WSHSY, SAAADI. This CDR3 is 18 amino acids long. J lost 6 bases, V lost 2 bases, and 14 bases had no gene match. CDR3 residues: CASSEPTLAGVGVDTQYF. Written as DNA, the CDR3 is TGCGCCAGCAGTGAGCCCACCCTAGCGGGAGTAGGAGTGGATACGCAGTATTTT.

As DNA, the CDR3 is TGCGCCAGCAGCTTAGGCAGGGTGGACGAGCAGTACTTC. Residues: CASSLGRVDEQYF. The genes are TRBV5-1 and TRBJ2-7, with D perhaps TRBD1 (5 bases). Germline V lookup: CDR1 SGHRS, CDR2 YFSETQ. V was cut by 2 bases and J by 5 bases, with 11 bases left in between. This CDR3 has 13 residues. Full variable domain (rest looked up from reference TRBV5-1 and TRBJ2-7): KAGVTQTPRYLIKTRGQQVTLSCSPISGHRSVSWYQQTPGQGLQFLFEYFSETQRNKGNFPGRFSGRQFSNSRSEMNVSTLELGDSALYLCASSLGRVDEQYFGPGTRLTVT.

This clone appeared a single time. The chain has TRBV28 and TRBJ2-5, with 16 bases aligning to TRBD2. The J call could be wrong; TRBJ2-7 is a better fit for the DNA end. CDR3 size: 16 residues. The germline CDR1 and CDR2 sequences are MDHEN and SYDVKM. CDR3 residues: CASSGGTSGRAAEQYF. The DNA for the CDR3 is TGTGCCAGCAGTGGAGGGACTAGCGGGAGGGCAGCCGAGCAGTACTTC.

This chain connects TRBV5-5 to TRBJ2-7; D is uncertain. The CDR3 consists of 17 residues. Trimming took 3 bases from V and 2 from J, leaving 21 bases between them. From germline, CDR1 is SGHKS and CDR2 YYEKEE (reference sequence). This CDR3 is CASSYTTDPGGTYEQYF. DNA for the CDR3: TGTGCCAGCAGCTACACAACTGACCCTGGCGGCACCTACGAGCAGTACTTC.

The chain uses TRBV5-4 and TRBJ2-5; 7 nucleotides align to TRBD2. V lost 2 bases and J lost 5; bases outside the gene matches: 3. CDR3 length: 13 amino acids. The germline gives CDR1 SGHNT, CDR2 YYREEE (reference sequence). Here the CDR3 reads CASSLAGMETQYF. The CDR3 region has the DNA TGTGCCAGCAGCTTAGCGGGGATGGAGACCCAGTACTTC.